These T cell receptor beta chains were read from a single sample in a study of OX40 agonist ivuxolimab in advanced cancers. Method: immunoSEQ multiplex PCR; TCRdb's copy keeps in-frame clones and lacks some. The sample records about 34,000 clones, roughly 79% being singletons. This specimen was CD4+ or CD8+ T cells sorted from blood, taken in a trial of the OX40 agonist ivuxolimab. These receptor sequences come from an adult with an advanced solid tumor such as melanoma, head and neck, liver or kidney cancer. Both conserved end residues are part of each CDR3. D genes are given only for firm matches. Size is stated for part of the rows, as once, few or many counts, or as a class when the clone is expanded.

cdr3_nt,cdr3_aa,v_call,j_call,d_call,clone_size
TGTGCCAGCAGTTCACTCGGGCAGGGGGGTCATTCACCCCTCCACTTT,CASSSLGQGGHSPLHF,TRBV28,TRBJ1-6,TRBD1,.
TGTGCCACCAGCAGAGCTTTTTCTGGAAACACCATATATTTT,CATSRAFSGNTIYF,TRBV15,TRBJ1-3,.,.
TGTGCCAGCAGCTCAACAGGGGGCAGAGACGAGCAGTACTTC,CASSSTGGRDEQYF,TRBV4-2,TRBJ2-7,TRBD1,.
TGTGCCTGGAGAGCGAGACCCGAGGGTAGCTCGACATTC,CAWRARPEGSSTF,TRBV30,TRBJ1-2,.,few
TGTGCCAGCAGTGAACTTGGCCTATCTAATTCACCCCTCCACTTT,CASSELGLSNSPLHF,TRBV6-1,TRBJ1-6,.,.
TGTGCCAGCAGTTTCGGCCCCAGGGGCACTGAAGCTTTCTTT,CASSFGPRGTEAFF,TRBV5-6,TRBJ1-1,.,.
TGTGCCAGCAGCCCGGCCCTTGGGTCGGTGGGGACTGAAGCTTTCTTT,CASSPALGSVGTEAFF,TRBV4-2,TRBJ1-1,.,.
TGTGCCAGCAGCTTAGCGTCCAGGGTTGGCTACACCTTC,CASSLASRVGYTF,TRBV7-2,TRBJ1-2,.,.
TGCGCCAGCAGCCTAGTGGACCCTTATGATGGCTACACCTTC,CASSLVDPYDGYTF,TRBV4-1,TRBJ1-2,.,.
TGTGCCAGCAGCATCAGCGGGGGGGCTGTCGGGGAGCTGTTTTTT,CASSISGGAVGELFF,TRBV7-2,TRBJ2-2,TRBD2,few